This TCR beta chain was profiled in a study of post-analysis software for immune sequencing data. Study outcomes and limitations: Patients with multiple sclerosis recorded significantly lower normalized Chao1 diversity than controls, the study found. Compared with controls, patients had more of 4 to 6 TRBV segments, including TRBV5-6, TRBV5-1 and TRBV20-1.

Germline V gene lookup returns CDR1 SGHTA and CDR2 FQGTGA. Trimming cost V 7 bases and J 3 bases, with 13 bases left between them. The CDR3 has 14 residues. As concerns this clonotype: Antigen unknown.

TCR beta cDNA libraries included unique molecular identifiers. TCRdb recomputed calls from the PCR reads with MiXCR, one row per CDR3 protein. Here the sample spans about 460,000 distinct CDR3 sequences, nearly 45% being singletons. The V call is TRBV7-3, the J call TRBJ2-1; D is perhaps TRBD2 (7 bases). Sequencing was carried out using blood. The TCR comes from a girl under 18 with multiple sclerosis. For the CDR3, the DNA is TGTGCCAGCAACGTAGGGGGGGACTACAATGAGCAGTTCTTC. Translated, it gives CASNVGGDYNEQFF.